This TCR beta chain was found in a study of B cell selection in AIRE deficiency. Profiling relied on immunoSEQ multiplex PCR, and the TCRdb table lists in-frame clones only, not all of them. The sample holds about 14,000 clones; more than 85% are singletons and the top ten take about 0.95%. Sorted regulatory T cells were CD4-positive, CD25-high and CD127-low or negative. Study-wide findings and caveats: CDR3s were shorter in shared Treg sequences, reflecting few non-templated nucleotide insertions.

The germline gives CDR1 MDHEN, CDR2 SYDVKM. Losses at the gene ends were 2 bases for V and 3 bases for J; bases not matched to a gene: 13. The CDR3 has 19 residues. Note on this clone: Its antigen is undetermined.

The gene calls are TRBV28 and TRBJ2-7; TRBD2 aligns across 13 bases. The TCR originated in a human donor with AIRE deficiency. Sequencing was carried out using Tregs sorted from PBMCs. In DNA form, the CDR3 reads TGTGCCAGCAGTTTAACGGGACTAGCGGGACTCCGATCTAACTACGAGCAGTACTTC. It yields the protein CASSLTGLAGLRSNYEQYF.